What follows are 13 T cell receptor beta chains derived from one specimen sequenced in a study of Ad26.COV2.S vaccination and SARS-CoV-2 variants. Treatment here: approximately 18 received Ad26.COV2.S at low or high dose, single or two shots; 5 received placebo; per-sample allocation not given. Day 63 after the first vaccine or placebo injection was the time point for sampling. Some clones are missing from TCRdb's copy, which holds only in-frame ones; the method was immunoSEQ multiplex PCR. The data show fewer than 400,000 clones, with around four fifths seen just once and approximately 2.2% held by the top ten. The sequenced sample was peripheral blood, obtained in a trial of Ad26.COV2.S vaccine versus placebo. The receptor set was obtained from a person between 18 and 59 years old who received the Ad26.COV2.S COVID-19 vaccine or a placebo.

The sample holds one count of this clone. This chain connects TRBV9 to TRBJ1-6; possible D gene TRBD1, 6 bases. Between the trimmed V and J ends, which lost 2 bases and 7 bases, there was a span of 13 bases. The CDR3 totals 15 residues. Germline V gives CDR1 SGDLS, CDR2 YYNGEE. The CDR3 DNA sequence: TGTGCCAGCAGCGTTCAGGGGTCCGGGAATTCACCCCTCCACTTT. Translating gives CASSVQGSGNSPLHF.

This clone appeared a single time. The chain has TRBV27 and TRBJ1-3; D is unclear. CDR1 is MNHEY and CDR2 is SMNVEV in the germline V gene (reference sequence). CDR3 size: 15 residues. Trimming shortened V by 6 bases and J by 0 bases, and 12 bases separated the two germline ends. DNA of the CDR3: TGTGCCAGCAGCCTCAGTGGTTTCTCTGGAAACACCATATATTTT. Translated, it gives CASSLSGFSGNTIYF.

The chain recombines TRBV28 with TRBJ2-7; 11 bases line up with TRBD2. Trimming at V came to 11 bases and at J to 5 bases, leaving 11 bases not matched to a gene. This CDR3 region has 14 residues. Per germline, CDR1 MDHEN and CDR2 SYDVKM. The CDR3 nucleotides are TGTGCCTGTTCCGAGACTAGCGGGGATAACGAGCAGTACTTC. It yields the protein CACSETSGDNEQYF. Full variable domain (rest looked up from reference TRBV28 and TRBJ2-7): DVKVTQSSRYLVKRTGEKVFLECVQDMDHENMFWYRQDPGLGLRLIYFSYDVKMKEKGDIPEGYSVSREKKERFSLILESASTNQTSMYLCACSETSGDNEQYFGPGTRLTVT.

The V and J genes are TRBV7-9 and TRBJ2-5; 7 bases fit TRBD2. Germline V gives CDR1 SEHNR, CDR2 FQNEAQ (reference sequence). The CDR3 is made up of 14 amino acids. V was pared by 5 bases and J by 5 bases, with 8 bases of the junction left unmatched. Written as DNA, the CDR3 is TGTGCCAGCAGCCAGAGTGGGGGAGGGGAGACCCAGTACTTC. Translating gives CASSQSGGGETQYF.

The chain employs TRBV7-2 and TRBJ2-7; TRBD1 matches at 8 bases. V gave up 5 bases and J gave up 2 bases; unmatched junction bases: 20. From germline, CDR1 is SGHTA and CDR2 FQGNSA. CDR3 length: 19 residues. The CDR3 sequence: CASSLRTSGTGRSTYEQYF. As DNA, the CDR3 is TGTGCCAGCAGCCTCCGCACATCCGGGACAGGTCGGTCAACCTACGAGCAGTACTTC.

The gene calls are TRBV28 and TRBJ1-6, with D tentatively TRBD1 (6 bases). This CDR3 region has 14 residues. Looked up from germline, CDR1 is MDHEN and CDR2 is SYDVKM. Trimming shortened V by 5 bases and J by 6 bases, and 11 bases separated the two germline ends. The CDR3 loop is CASSVQGSNSPLHF. The CDR3 nucleotides are TGTGCCAGCAGTGTACAGGGTAGTAATTCACCCCTCCACTTT.

The CDR3 DNA follows: TGTGCCAGCAGCCAAGCCCCAAGCACAGATACGCAGTATTTT. Residues: CASSQAPSTDTQYF. The V call is TRBV14, the J call TRBJ2-3; D call uncertain. This CDR3 comprises 14 residues. Trimming cost V 1 base and J 0 bases, with 5 bases left between them. In germline, CDR1 is SGHDN, CDR2 FVKESK.

The genes are TRBV9 and TRBJ2-5; 9 positions match TRBD1. Per the germline V gene, CDR1 is SGDLS and CDR2 is YYNGEE. The CDR3 extends over 15 amino acids. The V segment lost 3 bases and the J segment 2 bases; nucleotides outside the gene matches: 5. The CDR3 nucleotides read TGTGCCAGCAGCGCCGGGACAGGGTGGCAAGAGACCCAGTACTTC. Its translation: CASSAGTGWQETQYF. The full variable domain, its missing parts supplied by reference TRBV9 and TRBJ2-5, is DSGVTQTPKHLITATGQRVTLRCSPRSGDLSVYWYQQSLDQGLQFLIQYYNGEERAKGNILERFSAQQFPDLHSELNLSSLELGDSALYFCASSAGTGWQETQYFGPGTRLLVL.

The V gene is TRBV9, the J gene TRBJ2-2; D uncertain. V was cut by 4 bases and J by 2 bases, with 12 bases left in between. The CDR3 is 15 amino acids. Germline assignment: CDR1 SGDLS and CDR2 YYNGEE. The CDR3 DNA is TGTGCCAGCAGCATATCTCCGGGCAACACCGGGGAGCTGTTTTTT. Translation: CASSISPGNTGELFF.

The chain couples TRBV28 to TRBJ1-5, with 7 bases aligning to TRBD1. The V gene end was trimmed by 3 bases and the J gene end by 1 base; junction bases not matched to a gene: 3. The CDR3 covers 15 residues. CDR1 is MDHEN, CDR2 SYDVKM, per germline. This CDR3 is CASSLTGRSNQPQHF. CDR3 sequence (DNA): TGTGCCAGCAGTTTGACAGGGAGGAGCAATCAGCCCCAGCATTTT.

The chain combines TRBV5-5 with TRBJ2-5; D call uncertain. With 0 bases removed from V and 5 bases from J, the gap between germline ends came to 8 bases. The length of the CDR3 is 13 residues. CDR1 is SGHKS and CDR2 is YYEKEE in the germline V gene (reference sequence). The CDR3 nucleotides read TGTGCCAGCAGCTTGGAGGTGGTTGAGACCCAGTACTTC. Translated: CASSLEVVETQYF. The whole variable domain, filled in from reference TRBV5-5 and TRBJ2-5, reads DAGVTQSPTHLIKTRGQQVTLRCSPISGHKSVSWYQQVLGQGPQFIFQYYEKEERGRGNFPDRFSARQFPNYSSELNVNALLLGDSALYLCASSLEVVETQYFGPGTRLLVL.

V is TRBV6-5 and J is TRBJ1-6, with D possibly matching TRBD1 (5 bases). Germline CDR1 MNHEY, CDR2 SVGAGI. V lost 6 bases and J 9 bases, leaving 12 bases between the germline ends. The CDR3 runs to 13 residues. The CDR3 protein is CASRRGFGSPLHF. The CDR3 region has the DNA TGTGCCAGCAGACGGGGCTTTGGTTCACCCCTCCACTTT.

V and J are TRBV7-9 and TRBJ2-1, with 10 positions matching TRBD2. The CDR3 contains 16 residues. Germline V gene sequence: CDR1 SEHNR, CDR2 FQNEAQ (reference sequence). V was clipped by 4 bases and J by 8 bases; unmatched bases: 11. CDR3 sequence: CASSSIAGGQGYEQFF. The CDR3, as DNA: TGTGCCAGCAGCTCCATAGCGGGGGGCCAAGGGTATGAGCAGTTCTTC.